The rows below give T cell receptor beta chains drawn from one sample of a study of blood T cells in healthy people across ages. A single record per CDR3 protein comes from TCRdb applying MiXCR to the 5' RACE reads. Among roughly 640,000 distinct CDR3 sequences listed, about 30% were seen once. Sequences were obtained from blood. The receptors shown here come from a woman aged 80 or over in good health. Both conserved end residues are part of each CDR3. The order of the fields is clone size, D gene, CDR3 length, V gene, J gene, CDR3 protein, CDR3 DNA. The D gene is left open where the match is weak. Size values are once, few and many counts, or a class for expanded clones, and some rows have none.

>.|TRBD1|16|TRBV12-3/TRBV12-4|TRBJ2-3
CASSPGGGSSTDTQYF
TGTGCCAGCAGCCCAGGGGGCGGATCTAGCACAGATACGCAGTATTTT
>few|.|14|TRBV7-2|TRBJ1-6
CASSFIDRINTLHF
TGTGCCAGCAGCTTCATAGACAGGATCAACACCCTCCACTTT
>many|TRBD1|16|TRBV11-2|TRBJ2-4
CASSLSRGTGGNIQYF
TGTGCCAGCAGCTTATCACGGGGGACAGGGGGCAACATTCAGTACTTC
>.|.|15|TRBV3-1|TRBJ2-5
CASSQVEMGDNEQYF
TGTGCCAGCAGCCAAGTGGAAATGGGAGATAATGAGCAGTACTTC
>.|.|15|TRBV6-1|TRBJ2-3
CASSEHDGGTDTQYF
TGTGCCAGCAGTGAACATGACGGGGGCACAGATACGCAGTATTTT
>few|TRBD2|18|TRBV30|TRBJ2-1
CAWRLLAGGFSSYNEQFF
TGTGCCTGGAGATTACTAGCGGGAGGATTCAGCTCCTACAATGAGCAGTTCTTC
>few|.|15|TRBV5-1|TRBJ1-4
CASSLGRATNEKLFF
TGCGCCAGCAGCTTGGGCAGGGCAACTAATGAAAAACTGTTTTTT
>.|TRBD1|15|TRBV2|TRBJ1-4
CASGPTGQFYEKLFF
TGTGCCAGCGGCCCAACGGGACAGTTTTATGAAAAACTGTTTTTT
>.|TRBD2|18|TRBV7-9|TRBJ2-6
CASSPLAGVTSGANVRTF
TGTGCCAGCAGCCCCTTAGCGGGGGTTACCTCTGGGGCCAACGTCCGGACTTTC
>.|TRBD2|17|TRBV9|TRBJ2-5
CASSVRGGGGSRNEQYF
TGTGCCAGCAGCGTTCGGGGCGGCGGGGGGTCGAGGAATGAGCAGTACTTC
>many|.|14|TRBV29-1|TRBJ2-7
CSVEPAGGLYEQYF
TGCAGCGTTGAGCCCGCCGGGGGGCTCTACGAGCAGTACTTC
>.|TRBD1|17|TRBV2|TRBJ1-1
CASRLTTGFGTDTEAFF
TGTGCCAGCAGATTGACGACAGGGTTTGGGACGGACACTGAAGCTTTCTTT
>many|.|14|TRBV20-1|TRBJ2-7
CSARDLGGTYEQYF
TGCAGTGCCAGAGACTTGGGGGGAACCTACGAGCAGTACTTC
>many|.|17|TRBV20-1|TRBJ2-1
CSARPMDREGSYNEQFF
TGCAGTGCTAGACCCATGGACAGGGAGGGCTCCTACAATGAGCAGTTCTTC
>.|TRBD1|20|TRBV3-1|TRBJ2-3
CASSDWDRGLGGNRTDTQYF
TGTGCCAGCAGCGACTGGGACAGGGGCTTAGGGGGAAATAGGACAGATACGCAGTATTTT
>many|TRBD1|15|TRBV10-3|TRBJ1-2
CAISESTGRDYGYTF
TGTGCCATCAGTGAGTCGACAGGGAGAGACTATGGCTACACCTTC
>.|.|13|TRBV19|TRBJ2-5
CASSITLGGEQYF
TGTGCCAGTAGTATCACCCTCGGGGGTGAGCAGTACTTC
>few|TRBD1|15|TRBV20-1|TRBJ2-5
CSALGQGRGRETQYF
TGCAGTGCTCTAGGACAGGGGAGGGGACGAGAGACCCAGTACTTC
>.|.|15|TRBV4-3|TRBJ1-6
CASSQGGSGNSPLHF
TGCGCCAGCAGCCAAGGAGGGAGTGGGAATTCACCCCTCCACTTT
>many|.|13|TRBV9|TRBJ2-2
CASSVASNGELFF
TGTGCCAGCAGCGTAGCGAGTAACGGGGAGCTGTTTTTT
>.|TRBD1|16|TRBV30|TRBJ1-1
CAWTPGTAQRKTEAFF
TGTGCCTGGACCCCGGGGACAGCCCAGAGGAAGACTGAAGCTTTCTTT
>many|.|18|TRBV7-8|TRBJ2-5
CASSLGEVEVQPKETQYF
TGTGCCAGCAGCTTAGGCGAGGTAGAGGTCCAGCCCAAAGAGACCCAGTACTTC
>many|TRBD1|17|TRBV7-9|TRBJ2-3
CASSGYGTGQPADTQYF
TGTGCCAGCAGCGGATATGGGACAGGGCAGCCGGCAGATACGCAGTATTTT
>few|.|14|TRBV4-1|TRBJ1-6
CASSQDTGISPLHF
TGCGCCAGCAGCCAAGACACAGGGATTTCACCCCTCCACTTT
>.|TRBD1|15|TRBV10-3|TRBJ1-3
CAAKGQGLSGNTIYF
TGTGCCGCCAAGGGACAGGGGCTCTCTGGAAACACCATATATTTT
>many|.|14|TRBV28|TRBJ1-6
CASSTGTYNSPLHF
TGTGCCAGCAGTACCGGGACATATAATTCACCCCTCCACTTT
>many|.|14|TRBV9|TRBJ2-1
CASSVASSYNEQFF
TGTGCCAGCAGCGTAGCGAGTTCATACAATGAGCAGTTCTTC
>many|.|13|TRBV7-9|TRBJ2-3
CASSGIGGDTQYF
TGTGCCAGCAGCGGCATCGGGGGAGATACGCAGTATTTT
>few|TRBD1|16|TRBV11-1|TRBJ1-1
CASSSVIQGVGTEAFF
TGTGCCAGCAGCTCAGTAATACAGGGGGTTGGCACTGAAGCTTTCTTT
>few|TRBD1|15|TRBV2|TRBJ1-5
CASKPRTGGNQPQHF
TGTGCCAGCAAACCTAGGACAGGGGGAAATCAGCCCCAGCATTTT
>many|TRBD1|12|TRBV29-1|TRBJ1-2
CSVEGATYGYTF
TGCAGCGTGGAGGGGGCCACTTACGGCTACACCTTC
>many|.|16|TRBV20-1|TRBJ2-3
CSAASGGGGITDTQYF
TGCAGTGCCGCATCGGGGGGCGGGGGAATAACAGATACGCAGTATTTT
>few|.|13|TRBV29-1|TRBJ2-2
CSVGTNRAGELFF
TGCAGCGTCGGCACGAATAGGGCCGGGGAGCTGTTTTTT
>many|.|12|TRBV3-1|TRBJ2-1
CASMQGVGEQFF
TGTGCCAGCATGCAGGGTGTAGGGGAGCAGTTCTTC
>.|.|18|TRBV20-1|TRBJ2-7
CSAKRLVGGLASYNEQYF
TGCAGTGCTAAAAGACTAGTGGGGGGCCTTGCTTCCTACAATGAGCAGTACTTC
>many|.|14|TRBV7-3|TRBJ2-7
CASSPRLEPYEQYF
TGTGCCAGCAGCCCCCGACTGGAACCCTACGAGCAGTACTTC